Below, one T cell receptor (beta chain) is given with its context. This record belongs to a study of blood T cell repertoires in COVID-19. The overall study: COVID-19 samples, acute and convalescent, were from the United States, Italy and Spain. Nucleic acid was either cDNA or gDNA, and it came from T cells, B-cell-depleted T cells, or PBMCs.

The CDR3 has 20 residues. As processed by the authors: Amplification with reference gene primers provided the estimates of nucleated cell counts. Only in-frame clones appear in the TCRdb table, and some are missing; sequencing was by immunoSEQ multiplex PCR. D and trimming were read from the DNA, whereas the V and J calls and clone size are those reported in that table. The sample records 150,000 to 200,000 clones, 85% to 90% being singletons. The sample comprised peripheral blood. V is TRBV21-1 and J is TRBJ2-3; TRBD2, the table's D call, was not compared with the DNA. TRBV21-1 is a listed pseudogene. The receptor's source is a man in his 60s with COVID-19, enrolled during active disease. CDR3 loop: CASKLGSSGKAVLCTDTQYF. The CDR3 DNA sequence: TGTGCCAGCAAACTGGGGTCTAGCGGGAAGGCGGTTCTGTGCACAGATACGCAGTATTTT.